This T cell receptor (beta chain) was retrieved from a study of shared clonotypes between healthy human individuals. CDR3 size: 17 residues. Germline V lookup: CDR1 MNHEY, CDR2 SMNVEV (reference sequence). V shed 5 bases and J 0 bases; nucleotides not matched to a gene: 9. Assay used: immunoSEQ multiplex PCR; TCRdb lists only in-frame clones, some missing. The repertoire has around 560,000 clones, roughly 95% of them found once; the top ten carry 0.11%. Naive CD8 cells lacked CD45RO, underwent positive selection for CCR7 and left out terminally differentiated effector memory CD45RA+ cells. The J gene is TRBJ2-7, the V gene TRBV27; 11 bases are a match to TRBD2. The source is a woman in her twenties or thirties in good health. Source material: naive CD8+ T cells sorted from blood. The CDR3 reads CASSPTSGNAISYEQYF. Written as DNA, the CDR3 is TGTGCCAGCAGTCCGACTAGCGGGAACGCAATCTCCTACGAGCAGTACTTC.